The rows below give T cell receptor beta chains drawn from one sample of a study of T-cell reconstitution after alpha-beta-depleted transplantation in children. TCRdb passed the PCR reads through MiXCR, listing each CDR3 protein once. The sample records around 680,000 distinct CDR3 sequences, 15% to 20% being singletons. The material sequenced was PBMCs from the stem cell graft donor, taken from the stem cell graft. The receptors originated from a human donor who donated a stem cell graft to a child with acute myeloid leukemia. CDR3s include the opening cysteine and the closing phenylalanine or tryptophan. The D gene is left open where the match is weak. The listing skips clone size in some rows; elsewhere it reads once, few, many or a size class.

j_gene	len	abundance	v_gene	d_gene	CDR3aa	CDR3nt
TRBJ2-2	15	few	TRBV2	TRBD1	CASSVRQGDGGELFF	TGTGCCAGCAGTGTAAGACAGGGGGACGGCGGGGAGCTGTTTTTT
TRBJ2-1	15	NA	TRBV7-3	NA	CASSPSGSGHNEQFF	TGTGCCAGCAGCCCCTCGGGAAGCGGTCACAATGAGCAGTTCTTC
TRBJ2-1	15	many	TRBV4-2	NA	CASSQATTLGDEQFF	TGTGCCAGCAGCCAAGCAACTACCCTCGGGGATGAGCAGTTCTTC
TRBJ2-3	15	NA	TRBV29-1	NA	CSVEAGQGGTDTQYF	TGCAGCGTAGAGGCAGGGCAGGGAGGAACAGATACGCAGTATTTT
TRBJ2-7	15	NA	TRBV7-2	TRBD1	CASSWQGASSYEQYF	TGTGCCAGCAGCTGGCAGGGGGCGAGCTCCTACGAGCAGTACTTC
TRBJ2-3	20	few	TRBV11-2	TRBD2	CASSTPTFSGGLPVTDTQYF	TGTGCCAGCAGCACGCCGACTTTTAGCGGGGGCCTGCCTGTCACAGATACGCAGTATTTT
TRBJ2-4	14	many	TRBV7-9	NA	CASSLYTDPGIQYF	TGTGCCAGCAGCTTATATACGGACCCAGGCATTCAGTACTTC
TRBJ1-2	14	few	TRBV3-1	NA	CASSQGSGQSGYTF	TGTGCCAGCAGCCAAGGATCGGGTCAGAGTGGCTACACCTTC
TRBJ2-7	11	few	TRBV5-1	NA	CASQQGGEQYF	TGCGCCAGCCAACAGGGAGGAGAGCAGTACTTC
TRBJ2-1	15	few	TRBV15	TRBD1	CATSRSGTGTNEQFF	TGTGCCACCAGCAGGTCCGGGACAGGGACCAATGAGCAGTTCTTC
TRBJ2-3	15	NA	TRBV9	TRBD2	CASSVTSGGPNTQYF	TGTGCCAGCAGCGTAACTAGCGGGGGACCGAATACGCAGTATTTT
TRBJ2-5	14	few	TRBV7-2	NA	CASRPTRYQETQYF	TGTGCCAGCAGGCCGACACGGTACCAAGAGACCCAGTACTTC
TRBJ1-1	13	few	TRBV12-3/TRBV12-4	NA	CASSRSDGTEAFF	TGTGCCAGCAGCCGAAGCGACGGCACTGAAGCTTTCTTT
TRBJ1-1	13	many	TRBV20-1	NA	CSAVKKGYTEAFF	TGCAGTGCTGTAAAGAAGGGATACACTGAAGCTTTCTTT
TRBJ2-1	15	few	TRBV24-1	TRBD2	CATSDSGKVLNEQFF	TGTGCCACCAGTGATAGCGGGAAAGTCCTCAATGAGCAGTTCTTC
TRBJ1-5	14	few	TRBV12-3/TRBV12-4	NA	CASSFRGLGQPQHF	TGTGCCAGCAGTTTCCGGGGCCTGGGACAGCCCCAGCATTTT
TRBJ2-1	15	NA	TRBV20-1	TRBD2	CSATGQRGALNEQLF	TGCAGTGCTACCGGACAGCGGGGGGCCCTCAATGAGCAGTTGTTC
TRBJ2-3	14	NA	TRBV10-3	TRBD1	CAISQGVSTDTQYF	TGTGCCATCAGCCAGGGGGTGAGCACAGATACGCAGTATTTT
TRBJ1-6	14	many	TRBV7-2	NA	CASSSGLPNSPLHF	TGTGCCAGCAGCTCGGGACTTCCGAATTCACCCCTCCACTTT
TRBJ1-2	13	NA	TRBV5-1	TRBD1	CASSKGQNYGYTF	TGCGCCAGCAGTAAGGGACAGAACTATGGCTACACCTTC
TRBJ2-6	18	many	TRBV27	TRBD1	CASSLLDRAISGANVLTF	TGTGCCAGCAGTTTATTGGACAGGGCAATCTCTGGGGCCAACGTCCTGACTTTC
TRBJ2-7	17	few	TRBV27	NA	CVTSSLFGYGRAYEQYF	TGTGTCACCAGCAGTTTATTTGGGTATGGAAGAGCTTACGAGCAGTACTTC
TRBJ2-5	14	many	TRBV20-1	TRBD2	CSASRIAGKETQYF	TGCAGTGCCTCCAGGATAGCGGGGAAGGAGACCCAGTACTTC
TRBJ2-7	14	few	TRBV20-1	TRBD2	CSARVPAGGNEQYF	TGCAGTGCTAGAGTACCAGCGGGGGGGAACGAGCAGTACTTC
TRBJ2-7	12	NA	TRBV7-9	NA	CASSTFSYEQYF	TGTGCCAGCAGCACCTTCAGCTACGAGCAGTACTTC
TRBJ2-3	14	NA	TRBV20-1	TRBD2	CSEIWRGGTDAQYF	TGCAGTGAGATCTGGCGGGGGGGCACAGATGCGCAGTATTTT
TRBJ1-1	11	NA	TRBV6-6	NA	CASTSGAEAFF	TGTGCCAGCACCTCTGGGGCTGAAGCTTTCTTT
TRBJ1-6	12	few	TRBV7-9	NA	CAGGRNHSPLHF	TGTGCCGGCGGCCGGAACCATTCACCCCTCCACTTT
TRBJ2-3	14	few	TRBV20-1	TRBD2	CSAYSGGSSDTQYF	TGCAGTGCGTATAGCGGGGGGAGTTCAGATACGCAGTATTTT
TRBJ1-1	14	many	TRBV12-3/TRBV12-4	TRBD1	CASSLRDRVSEAFF	TGTGCCAGCAGTTTGAGGGACAGGGTCTCTGAAGCTTTCTTT
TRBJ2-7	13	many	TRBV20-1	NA	CSARDRGSQEQYF	TGCAGTGCTAGAGATCGGGGTTCTCAGGAGCAGTACTTC
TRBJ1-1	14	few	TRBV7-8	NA	CASRPRPANTEAFF	TGTGCCAGCAGGCCTCGTCCAGCGAACACTGAAGCTTTCTTT
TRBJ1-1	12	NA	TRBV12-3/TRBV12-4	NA	CASSLGGARAFF	TGTGCCAGCAGTTTGGGGGGGGCGCGAGCTTTCTTT
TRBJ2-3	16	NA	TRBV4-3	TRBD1	CASSPRGTGVTDTQYF	TGCGCCAGCAGCCCGAGGGGGACAGGGGTAACAGATACGCAGTATTTT
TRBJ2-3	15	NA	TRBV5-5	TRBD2	CASTETSGDTDTQYF	TGTGCCAGCACTGAGACTAGCGGGGACACAGATACGCAGTATTTT
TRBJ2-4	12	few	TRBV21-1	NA	CASSLPRGSKYF	TGTGCCAGCAGTCTCCCTCGGGGCAGCAAGTACTTC
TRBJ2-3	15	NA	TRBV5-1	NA	CASSPATGYTDTQYF	TGCGCCAGCAGCCCAGCCACAGGATACACAGATACGCAGTATTTT
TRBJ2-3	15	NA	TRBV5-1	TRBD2	CASREPGGAGDTQYF	TGCGCCAGCAGAGAGCCCGGGGGGGCCGGAGATACGCAGTATTTT
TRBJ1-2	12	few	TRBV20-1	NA	CSAHREVAGYTF	TGCAGTGCCCACAGGGAAGTGGCTGGCTACACCTTC
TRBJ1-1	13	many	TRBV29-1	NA	CSVERGANTEAFF	TGCAGCGTTGAGCGGGGAGCTAACACTGAAGCTTTCTTT
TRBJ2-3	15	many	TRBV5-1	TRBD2	CASSLEGRAPDTQYF	TGCGCCAGCAGCTTGGAAGGGAGGGCACCAGATACGCAGTATTTT
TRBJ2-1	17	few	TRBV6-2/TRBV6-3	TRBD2	CASSGGTSGSSYNEQFF	TGTGCCAGCAGTGGGGGGACTAGCGGGAGCTCCTACAATGAGCAGTTCTTC
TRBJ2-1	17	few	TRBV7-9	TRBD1	CASSHLTGLGTYNEQFF	TGTGCCAGCAGCCACCTGACAGGGCTGGGGACCTACAATGAGCAGTTCTTC
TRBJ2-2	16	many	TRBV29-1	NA	CSVMAERRTNTGELFF	TGCAGCGTTATGGCGGAGCGACGGACGAACACCGGGGAGCTGTTTTTT
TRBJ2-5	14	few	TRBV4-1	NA	CASSQDEPGSTQYF	TGCGCCAGCAGCCAAGATGAGCCGGGATCGACCCAGTACTTC
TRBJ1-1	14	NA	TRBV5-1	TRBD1	CASSLRGHDTEAFF	TGCGCCAGCAGCTTAAGGGGGCACGACACTGAAGCTTTCTTT
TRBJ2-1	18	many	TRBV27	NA	CASSFSGVTQYAYNEQFF	TGTGCCAGCAGTTTTTCAGGGGTCACGCAGTATGCCTACAATGAGCAGTTCTTC
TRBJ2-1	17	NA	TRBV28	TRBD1	CASSSPRQGSLGLEQFF	TGTGCCAGCAGTTCCCCGAGACAGGGCAGCCTAGGGCTCGAGCAGTTCTTC
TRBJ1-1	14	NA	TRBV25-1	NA	CASSEGRVGAEAFF	TGTGCCAGCAGTGAAGGAAGGGTTGGCGCTGAAGCTTTCTTT
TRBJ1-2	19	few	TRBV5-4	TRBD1	CASSLRGTGPTTPNYGYTF	TGTGCCAGCAGCTTGAGGGGGACAGGGCCTACGACGCCGAACTATGGCTACACCTTC
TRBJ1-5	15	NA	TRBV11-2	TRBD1	CASSLRGDSHQPQHF	TGTGCCAGCAGCTTACGAGGGGACAGTCATCAGCCCCAGCATTTT
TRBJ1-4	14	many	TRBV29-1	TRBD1	CSVTDRATNEKLFF	TGCAGCGTGACGGACAGGGCCACTAATGAAAAACTGTTTTTT
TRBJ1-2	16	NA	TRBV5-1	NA	CASSPSGGDNHYGYTF	TGCGCCAGCAGCCCGTCGGGCGGGGACAACCACTATGGCTACACCTTC
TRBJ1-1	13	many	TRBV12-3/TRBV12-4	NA	CASSSGRRTLAFF	TGTGCCAGCAGTTCTGGACGAAGAACGTTGGCTTTCTTT
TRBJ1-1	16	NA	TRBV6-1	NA	CASSGDGGGKNTEAFF	TGTGCCAGCAGTGGGGATGGTGGGGGGAAAAACACTGAAGCTTTCTTT
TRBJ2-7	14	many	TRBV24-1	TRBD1	CATSETGQGYEQYF	TGTGCCACCAGTGAAACGGGACAGGGGTACGAGCAGTACTTC
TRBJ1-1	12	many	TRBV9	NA	CASSVADTEAFF	TGTGCCAGCAGCGTAGCTGACACTGAAGCTTTCTTT
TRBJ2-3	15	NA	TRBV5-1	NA	CASSAGTRSTDTQYF	TGCGCCAGCAGCGCCGGGACGCGCAGCACAGATACGCAGTATTTT
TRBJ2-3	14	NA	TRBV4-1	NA	CASSQALGADTQYF	TGCGCCAGCAGCCAAGCCTTGGGCGCAGATACGCAGTATTTT
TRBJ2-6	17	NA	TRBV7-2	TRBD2	CASSLASGGGGANVLTF	TGTGCCAGCAGCTTAGCGAGCGGGGGGGGCGGGGCCAACGTCCTGACTTTC